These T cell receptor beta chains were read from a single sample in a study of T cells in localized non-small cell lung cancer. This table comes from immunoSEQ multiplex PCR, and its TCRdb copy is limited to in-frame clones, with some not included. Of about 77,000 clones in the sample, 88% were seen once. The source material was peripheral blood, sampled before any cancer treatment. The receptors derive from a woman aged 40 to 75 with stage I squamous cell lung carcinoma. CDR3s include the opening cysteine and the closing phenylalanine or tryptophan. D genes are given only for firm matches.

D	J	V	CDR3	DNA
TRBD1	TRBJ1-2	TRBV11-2	CASSPTGNYGYTF	TGTGCCAGCAGCCCGACAGGGAACTATGGCTACACCTTC
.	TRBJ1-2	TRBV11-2	CASSLDLRGNSNYGYTF	TGTGCCAGCAGCTTAGATCTAAGAGGGAACTCTAACTATGGCTACACCTTC
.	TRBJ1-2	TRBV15	CATSRVGGANYGYTF	TGTGCCACCAGCAGGGTGGGGGGAGCTAACTATGGCTACACCTTC
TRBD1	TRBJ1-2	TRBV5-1	CASSPGSTGGSYGYTF	TGCGCCAGCAGCCCTGGTTCGACAGGGGGTAGCTATGGCTACACCTTC
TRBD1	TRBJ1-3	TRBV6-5	CASRTDRRSGNTIYF	TGTGCCAGCAGGACGGACAGGCGCTCTGGAAACACCATATATTTT
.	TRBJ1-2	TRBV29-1	CSVDDPGSHYGYTF	TGCAGCGTTGATGACCCTGGCAGTCACTATGGCTACACCTTC
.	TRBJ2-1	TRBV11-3	CASSLGRSEQFF	TGTGCCAGCAGCTTAGGCAGGAGTGAGCAGTTCTTC
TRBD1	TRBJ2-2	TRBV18	CASSQSTGGKTGELFF	TGTGCCAGCTCACAGTCGACAGGGGGCAAGACCGGGGAGCTGTTTTTT
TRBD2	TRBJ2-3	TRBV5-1	CASSLVPGGLPSTDTQYF	TGCGCCAGCAGCTTGGTCCCGGGGGGATTACCTAGCACAGATACGCAGTATTTT
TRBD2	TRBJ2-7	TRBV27	CASRGLAGGSTYEQYF	TGTGCCAGCAGGGGACTAGCGGGGGGCTCTACCTACGAGCAGTACTTC
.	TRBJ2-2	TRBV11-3	CASSLTNTGELFF	TGTGCCAGCAGCTTAACGAACACCGGGGAGCTGTTTTTT
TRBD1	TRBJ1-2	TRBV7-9	CASSLGTGGYGYTF	TGTGCCAGCAGCTTAGGGACAGGGGGCTATGGCTACACCTTC
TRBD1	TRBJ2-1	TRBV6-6	CASSYGTGTNEQFF	TGTGCCAGCAGTTACGGGACAGGCACGAATGAGCAGTTCTTC
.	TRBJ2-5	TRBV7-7	CASSFYPGTQETQYF	TGTGCTAGCAGCTTCTATCCCGGGACCCAAGAGACCCAGTACTTC
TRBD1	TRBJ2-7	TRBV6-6	CASSTTGTGPYEQYF	TGTGCCAGCAGTACTACCGGGACAGGGCCCTACGAGCAGTACTTC
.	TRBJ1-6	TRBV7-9	CASSLDSENSPLHF	TGTGCCAGCAGCCTGGACAGTGAAAATTCACCCCTCCACTTT
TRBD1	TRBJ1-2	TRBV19	CASSLETGRNIYGYTF	TGTGCCAGTAGTCTCGAGACAGGGAGGAATATCTATGGCTACACCTTC